This passage covers 31 T cell receptor beta chains from one sample sequenced in a study of beta chain features in type 1 diabetes. The whole isolated RNA underwent reverse transcription, so sequencing captured expressed TCRB transcripts. Sequencing used immunoSEQ multiplex PCR; TCRdb keeps in-frame clones, though not all of them. The sample includes roughly 130,000 clones, 9.2% of them seen just once. Input material: central memory CD4+ T cells from blood. All receptors come from a man between 18 and 35 years old in good health.

The J gene is TRBJ2-1, the V gene TRBV30, with a tentative D call TRBD1 (6 bases). V dropped 0 bases and J dropped 8 bases, with 14 bases sitting between them. The CDR3 is 14 amino acids. Per germline, CDR1 GTSNPN and CDR2 SVGIG (reference sequence). The CDR3 reads CAWSVFSGGDEQFF. For the CDR3, the DNA is TGTGCCTGGAGTGTATTCTCTGGGGGCGATGAGCAGTTCTTC.

The gene calls are TRBV5-4 and TRBJ2-5, with D perhaps matching TRBD1 (6 bases). Trimming pared 3 bases from V and 2 bases from J, leaving 17 bases between. The germline gives CDR1 SGHNT, CDR2 YYREEE (reference sequence). This CDR3 is built from 16 residues. CDR3 region: CASSSFFEGEQETQYF. CDR3 nucleotides: TGTGCCAGCAGCTCCTTTTTTGAGGGGGAACAAGAGACCCAGTACTTC.

V is TRBV28 and J is TRBJ2-3; D is undetermined. This CDR3 is built from 11 residues. V lost 6 bases and J 3 bases, leaving 4 bases between the germline ends. The V gene's germline CDR1 is MDHEN and CDR2 SYDVKM. CDR3 coding DNA: TGTGCCAGCAGCCTTACAGATACGCAGTATTTT. As protein: CASSLTDTQYF.

A few counts support this clone. The chain links TRBV5-4 to TRBJ1-4; D may be TRBD1 (5 bases). The CDR3 has 15 amino acids. Trimming removed 0 bases at V and 2 bases at J, with 8 bases between. Germline assignment: CDR1 SGHNT and CDR2 YYREEE (reference sequence). The CDR3 region is CASSLDGATNEKLFF. As DNA, the CDR3 is TGTGCCAGCAGCTTGGATGGGGCCACTAATGAAAAACTGTTTTTT.

V and J are TRBV2 and TRBJ1-1; TRBD1 might be the D (5 bases). The CDR3 runs to 12 residues. Looked up from germline, CDR1 is SNHLY and CDR2 is FYNNEI. V lost 8 bases to trimming and J lost 6 bases, with 13 bases between them. CDR3 DNA sequence: TGTGCCAGCGCCCGGGGGACGGCTGAAGCTTTCTTT. Residues: CASARGTAEAFF.

This clone has only a few counts. V usage is TRBV18 and J usage is TRBJ1-1; 7 bases line up with TRBD1. This CDR3 is 16 amino acids long. Germline CDR1 and CDR2: KGHSH and LQKENI. The J segment lost 0 bases and the V segment lost 5 bases, leaving 9 bases of the junction unmatched. In nucleotides, the CDR3 is TGTGCCAGCTCAACCGGACAGGCAAAACTGAACACTGAAGCTTTCTTT. It encodes CASSTGQAKLNTEAFF.

The rearrangement joins TRBV18 to TRBJ2-7; D is perhaps TRBD2 (5 bases). Germline V gene sequence: CDR1 KGHSH, CDR2 LQKENI. The CDR3 has 14 residues. The V gene lost 3 bases and the J gene lost 3 bases, with 12 bases spanning the gap. This chain's CDR3 is CASSPAAGDYEQYF. DNA of the CDR3: TGTGCCAGCTCACCGGCCGCCGGGGACTACGAGCAGTACTTC. The entire variable domain, with the rest obtained from reference TRBV18 and TRBJ2-7, is as follows: NAGVMQNPRHLVRRRGQEARLRCSPMKGHSHVYWYRQLPEEGLKFMVYLQKENIIDESGMPKERFSAEFPKEGPSILRIQQVVRGDSAAYFCASSPAAGDYEQYFGPGTRLTVT.

This clone was seen a handful of times. The chain recombines TRBV5-1 with TRBJ1-6, with TRBD1 as a possible D gene (5 bases). Germline V gene data show CDR1 as SGHRS and CDR2 as YFSETQ. The CDR3 is 14 amino acids. V was clipped by 1 base and J by 8 bases, with 10 bases between them. Written as DNA, the CDR3 is TGCGCCAGCAGCTTGTCGGGGGTAGATTCACCCCTCCACTTT. It translates to CASSLSGVDSPLHF.

The genes are TRBV7-2 and TRBJ1-1; tentatively, D is TRBD1 (5 bases). The germline V gene has CDR1 SGHTA and CDR2 FQGNSA. Trimming left V 2 bases short and J 7 bases short, with 8 bases between. This CDR3 is built from 12 residues. CDR3 nucleotide sequence: TGTGCCAGCAGCTTAATAAGGGGTGAAGCTTTCTTT. Translated, it gives CASSLIRGEAFF.

This clone was seen more than once but under ten times. The chain combines TRBV21-1 with TRBJ2-5; TRBD2 is the table's D call and was not checked against the DNA. TRBV21-1 is assigned pseudogene status. The CDR3 sequence is 13 residues long. As DNA, the CDR3 is TGTGCCAGCAGCAAGGGGGGGCGGGAGACCCAGTACTTC. It is translated as CASSKGGRETQYF.

This clone has a handful of counts. The rearrangement joins TRBV18 to TRBJ2-2; D unresolved. The CDR3 length is 13 residues. With 6 bases removed from V and 1 base from J, the gap between germline ends came to 6 bases. Germline V gene sequence: CDR1 KGHSH, CDR2 LQKENI. The CDR3 bases are TGTGCCAGCTCCCAACAGAACACCGGGGAGCTGTTTTTT. This translates into CASSQQNTGELFF.

The chain is built from TRBV7-2 and TRBJ1-1; D may be TRBD1 (6 bases). Germline loops: CDR1 SGHTA, CDR2 FQGNSA. V lost 5 bases to trimming and J lost 10 bases, with 23 bases between them. CDR3 length: 15 residues. CDR3 region: CASSPEGGGGRAAFF. In DNA form, the CDR3 reads TGTGCCAGCAGCCCCGAGGGAGGGGGGGGGCGGGCAGCTTTCTTT.

This chain links TRBV18 with TRBJ2-1; 8 nucleotides match TRBD1. This CDR3 has 17 amino acids. V gave up 4 bases and J gave up 4 bases; unmatched junction bases: 12. The germline V gene has CDR1 KGHSH and CDR2 LQKENI. CDR3 sequence: CASSQNARGPSYNEQFF. The CDR3 nucleotides read TGTGCCAGCTCACAAAATGCCAGGGGGCCCAGTTACAATGAGCAGTTCTTC. Based on the CDR3 plus reference TRBV18 and TRBJ2-1, the full variable domain is NAGVMQNPRHLVRRRGQEARLRCSPMKGHSHVYWYRQLPEEGLKFMVYLQKENIIDESGMPKERFSAEFPKEGPSILRIQQVVRGDSAAYFCASSQNARGPSYNEQFFGPGTRLTVL.

This clone was detected a few times. The chain recombines TRBV10-3 with TRBJ2-7; D unclear. This CDR3 has 12 residues. The ends were cut back, 4 bases at V and 5 bases at J, with 9 bases in the middle. Germline lookup yields CDR1 ENHRY and CDR2 SYGVKD. The CDR3 loop reads CAISAQRHEQYF. The CDR3 DNA is TGTGCCATCAGTGCTCAGCGACACGAGCAGTACTTC.

The rearrangement joins TRBV27 to TRBJ1-2; 9 nucleotides align to TRBD1. With V trimmed by 2 bases and J by 7 bases, 8 bases remained unmatched. CDR1 and CDR2 (germline): MNHEY, SMNVEV (reference sequence). The CDR3 loop spans 15 amino acids. The CDR3 bases are TGTGCCAGCAGTTTAGGGGACAGGGACGTTTTTGGCTACACCTTC. It is translated as CASSLGDRDVFGYTF.

The table lists this clone with a few counts. The chain uses TRBV10-3 and TRBJ2-3, with TRBD2 matching over 9 bases. The germline CDR1 and CDR2 sequences are ENHRY and SYGVKD. This CDR3 comprises 14 residues. V shed 8 bases, J shed 4 bases, and the junction held 7 bases outside the gene matches. The CDR3, as DNA: TGTGCCATCGGAGCGGGGGGCGGCGCAGATACGCAGTATTTT. This gives the protein CAIGAGGGADTQYF.

This clone was seen more than once but under ten times. Other nucleotide sequences in the sample specify the same CDR3. This sequence joins TRBV5-4 and TRBJ2-5, with D uncertain. Germline CDR1 and CDR2: SGHNT and YYREEE (reference sequence). V gave up 5 bases and J gave up 5 bases, with 7 bases separating them. The CDR3 has 11 amino acids. CDR3 sequence reads: CASSFRETQYF. The CDR3 bases are TGTGCCAGCAGTTTTCGTGAGACCCAGTACTTC.

This CDR3 reads CASSVTGGRTDTQYF. In nucleotides, the CDR3 is TGTGCCAGCTCAGTAACGGGGGGCCGCACAGATACGCAGTATTTT. This chain joins TRBV18 and TRBJ2-3, with D maybe TRBD2 (7 bases). The CDR3 has 15 amino acids. V was cut by 5 bases and J by 1 base, with 13 bases left in between. Germline CDR1 is KGHSH and CDR2 is LQKENI. Complete variable domain (other parts from reference TRBV18 and TRBJ2-3): NAGVMQNPRHLVRRRGQEARLRCSPMKGHSHVYWYRQLPEEGLKFMVYLQKENIIDESGMPKERFSAEFPKEGPSILRIQQVVRGDSAAYFCASSVTGGRTDTQYFGPGTRLTVL.

There are a few counts of this clone. The chain employs TRBV15 and TRBJ1-2; tentative D call: TRBD1 (5 bases). The CDR3 is made up of 14 amino acids. Looked up from germline, CDR1 is LNHNV and CDR2 is YYDKDF (reference sequence). With 2 bases removed from V and 8 bases from J, the gap between germline ends came to 15 bases. CDR3 sequence (DNA): TGTGCCACCAGCAGACCCGGGACTCAAACGGGCTACACCTTC. It is translated as CATSRPGTQTGYTF. Drawing the rest from reference TRBV15 and TRBJ1-2, the complete variable domain is DAMVIQNPRYQVTQFGKPVTLSCSQTLNHNVMYWYQQKSSQAPKLLFHYYDKDFNNEADTPDNFQSRRPNTSFCFLDIRSPGLGDTAMYLCATSRPGTQTGYTFGSGTRLTVV.

This clone has just a few counts. CDR3: CASSSGQGGGYTF. The CDR3 nucleotides are TGTGCCAGCAGCTCCGGACAGGGTGGTGGCTACACCTTC. This rearrangement joins TRBV7-2 to TRBJ1-2; 8 bases are a match to TRBD1. The germline CDR1 and CDR2 sequences are SGHTA and FQGNSA. V shed 4 bases, J shed 7 bases, and the junction held 5 bases outside the gene matches. The CDR3 has 13 residues.

This clone was recorded a few times. This sequence joins TRBV7-2 and TRBJ2-3, with D possibly matching TRBD2 (6 bases). Germline V gene lookup returns CDR1 SGHTA and CDR2 FQGNSA. The CDR3 contains 14 residues. V was clipped by 4 bases and J by 4 bases, with 12 bases between them. In nucleotides, the CDR3 is TGTGCCAGCAGCTCGATCGGGGGTGCAGATACGCAGTATTTT. Residues: CASSSIGGADTQYF.

V and J are TRBV11-1 and TRBJ2-7, with D possibly TRBD1 on 5 matching bases. The CDR3 has 16 residues. Germline V gene data show CDR1 as SGHAT and CDR2 as FQDESV (reference sequence). Trimming left V 1 base short and J 3 bases short, with 16 bases between. This chain's CDR3 is CASSLDQGKRSYEQYF. The CDR3 nucleotides are TGTGCCAGCAGCTTAGATCAGGGTAAAAGGAGCTACGAGCAGTACTTC.

This clone was picked up a small number of times. The rearrangement links TRBV2 to TRBJ2-5; 9 bases line up with TRBD2. The CDR3 totals 16 residues. CDR1 SNHLY and CDR2 FYNNEI come from the germline V gene. With 6 bases clipped from V and 7 bases from J, the junction kept 15 bases outside the gene matches. The CDR3 bases are TGTGCCAGCAGGCAGTTTAGCGGGGGCTCCGTCGGGACCCAGTACTTC. Translating gives CASRQFSGGSVGTQYF.

In its sample, this clone was seen a few times. V usage is TRBV6-5 and J usage is TRBJ2-1, with TRBD2 identical over 7 bases. The V gene end was trimmed by 4 bases and the J gene end by 0 bases; junction bases not matched to a gene: 6. Germline CDR1 MNHEY, CDR2 SVGAGI. The CDR3 is 16 residues long. CDR3 region: CASSSLGGGSYNEQFF. The CDR3 bases are TGTGCCAGCAGTTCATTGGGGGGGGGCTCCTACAATGAGCAGTTCTTC.

The table lists this clone with many counts. Here the CDR3 DNA reads TGTGCCAGCAGCTTGGACAGGGGTCGTACCGGGGAGCTGTTTTTT. Translated: CASSLDRGRTGELFF. The chain has TRBV5-6 and TRBJ2-2, with 7 bases aligning to TRBD1. The germline gives CDR1 SGHDT, CDR2 YYEEEE. CDR3 length: 15 residues. Trimming cost V 0 bases and J 5 bases; bases outside gene matches: 4.

This rearrangement joins TRBV27 to TRBJ1-2, with 9 bases matching TRBD1. The CDR3 has 14 residues. CDR1 and CDR2 from the germline V gene are MNHEY and SMNVEV (reference sequence). Trimming took 10 bases from V and 4 from J; bases not matched to a gene: 10. CDR3 sequence: CATLPGQGFYGYTF. In DNA form, the CDR3 reads TGTGCCACCCTCCCGGGACAGGGATTCTATGGCTACACCTTC.

The V gene is TRBV9, the J gene TRBJ2-5; 12 bases are shared with TRBD2. Germline CDR1 reads SGDLS; CDR2 reads YYNGEE. The CDR3 covers 14 residues. V was clipped by 4 bases and J by 5 bases; unmatched bases: 3. CDR3 sequence: CASSIGTSGETQYF. The DNA for the CDR3 is TGTGCCAGCAGCATAGGGACTAGCGGGGAGACCCAGTACTTC.

The chain carries TRBV7-2 and TRBJ1-1; weak D call: TRBD1 (5 bases). Germline CDR1 reads SGHTA; CDR2 reads FQGNSA. The CDR3 loop spans 13 amino acids. Trimming removed 6 bases at V and 1 base at J, with 9 bases between. Here the CDR3 reads CASRRDPNTEAFF. CDR3 bases: TGTGCCAGCAGGCGGGACCCGAACACTGAAGCTTTCTTT.

This chain uses TRBV7-2 with TRBJ2-3, with D unclear. This CDR3 has 14 residues. V lost 3 bases and J lost 0, with 7 bases in between. Germline V gives CDR1 SGHTA, CDR2 FQGNSA. CDR3 sequence (DNA): TGTGCCAGCAGCTTCCGTTCTAGCACAGATACGCAGTATTTT. Amino acid sequence: CASSFRSSTDTQYF.

This rearrangement joins TRBV19 to TRBJ2-1, with a tentative D call TRBD2 (6 bases). The CDR3 is 14 amino acids. Germline V gene sequence: CDR1 LNHDA, CDR2 SQIVND (reference sequence). Between the trimmed V and J ends, which lost 7 bases and 3 bases, there was a span of 13 bases. CDR3 region: CASTRDQNYNEQFF. The CDR3 DNA sequence: TGTGCCAGTACGCGGGACCAGAACTACAATGAGCAGTTCTTC.

This clone turned up a few times. The chain couples TRBV18 to TRBJ1-2; a weak D match, TRBD1 (5 bases). The V end was cut by 4 bases, the J end by 4 bases, with 16 bases between. CDR1 and CDR2 (germline): KGHSH, LQKENI. The CDR3 consists of 15 residues. The CDR3 loop is CASSQNRDSFYGYTF. In DNA, the CDR3 is TGTGCCAGCTCACAAAACCGAGACAGTTTCTATGGCTACACCTTC. Based on the CDR3 plus reference TRBV18 and TRBJ1-2, the full variable domain is NAGVMQNPRHLVRRRGQEARLRCSPMKGHSHVYWYRQLPEEGLKFMVYLQKENIIDESGMPKERFSAEFPKEGPSILRIQQVVRGDSAAYFCASSQNRDSFYGYTFGSGTRLTVV.